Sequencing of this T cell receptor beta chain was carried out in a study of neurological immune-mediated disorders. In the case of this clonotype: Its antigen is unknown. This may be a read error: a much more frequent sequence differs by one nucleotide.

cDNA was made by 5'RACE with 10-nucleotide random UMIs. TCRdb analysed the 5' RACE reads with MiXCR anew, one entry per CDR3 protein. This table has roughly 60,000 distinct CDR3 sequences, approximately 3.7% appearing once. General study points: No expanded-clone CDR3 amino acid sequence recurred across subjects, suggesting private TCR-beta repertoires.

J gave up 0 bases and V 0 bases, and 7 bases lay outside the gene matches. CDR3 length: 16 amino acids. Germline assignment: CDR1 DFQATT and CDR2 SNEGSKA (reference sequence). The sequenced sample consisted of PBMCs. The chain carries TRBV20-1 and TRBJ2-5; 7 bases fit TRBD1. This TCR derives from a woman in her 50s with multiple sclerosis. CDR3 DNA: TGCAGTGCTAGAGATTTCAGGGGGAGTAACCAAGAGACCCAGTACTTC. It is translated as CSARDFRGSNQETQYF.